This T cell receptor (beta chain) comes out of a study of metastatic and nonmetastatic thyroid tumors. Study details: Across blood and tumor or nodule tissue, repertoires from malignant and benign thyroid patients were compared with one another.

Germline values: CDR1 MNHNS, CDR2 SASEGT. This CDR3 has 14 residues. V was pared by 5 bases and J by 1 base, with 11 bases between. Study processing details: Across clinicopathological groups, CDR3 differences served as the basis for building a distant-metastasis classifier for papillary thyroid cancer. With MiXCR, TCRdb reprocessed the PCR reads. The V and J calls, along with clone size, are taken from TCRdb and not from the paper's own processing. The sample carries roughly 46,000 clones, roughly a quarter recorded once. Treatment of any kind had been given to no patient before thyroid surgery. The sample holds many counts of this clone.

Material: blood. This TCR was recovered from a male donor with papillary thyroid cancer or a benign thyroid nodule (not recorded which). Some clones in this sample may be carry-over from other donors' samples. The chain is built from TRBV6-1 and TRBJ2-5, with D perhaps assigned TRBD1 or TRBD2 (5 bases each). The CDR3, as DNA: TGTGCCAGCAGTCCACCCGGGACCCAAGAGACCCAGTACTTC. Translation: CASSPPGTQETQYF.